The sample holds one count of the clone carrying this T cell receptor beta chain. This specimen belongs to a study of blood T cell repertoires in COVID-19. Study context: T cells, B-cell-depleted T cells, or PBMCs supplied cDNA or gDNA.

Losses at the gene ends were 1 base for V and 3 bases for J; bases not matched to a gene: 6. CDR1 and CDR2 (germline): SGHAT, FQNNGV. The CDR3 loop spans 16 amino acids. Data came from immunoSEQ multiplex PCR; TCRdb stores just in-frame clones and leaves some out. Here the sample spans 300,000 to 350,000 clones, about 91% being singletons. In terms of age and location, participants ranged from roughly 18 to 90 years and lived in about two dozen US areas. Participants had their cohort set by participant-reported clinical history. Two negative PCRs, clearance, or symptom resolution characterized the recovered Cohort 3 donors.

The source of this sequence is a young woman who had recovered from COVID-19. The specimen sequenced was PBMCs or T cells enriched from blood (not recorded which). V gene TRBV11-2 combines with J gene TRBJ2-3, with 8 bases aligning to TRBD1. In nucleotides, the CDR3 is TGTGCCAGCAGCTTAGGGACAGGGTGGGTGACAGATACGCAGTATTTT. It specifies CASSLGTGWVTDTQYF.